This T cell receptor (beta chain) was sequenced for a study of cytomegalovirus exposure and HLA in healthy donors. PCR primers comprised 60 Vbeta and 13 Jbeta primers. Generated by immunoSEQ multiplex PCR, the TCRdb table keeps only in-frame clones and is missing some. The data contain about 100,000 clones, less than 85% of them seen just once; the ten biggest clones take up around 2.6%. All the people who gave samples were healthy bone marrow donors. The ends lost 3 bases at V and 7 bases at J; junction bases unmatched: 12. CDR1 and CDR2 (germline): MGHRA, YSYEKL. The CDR3 totals 17 residues. Study-level results: Trimming of TCR beta V- and J-genes showed a link, identified in a later analysis, to a missense DCLRE1C variant. Most TCR sequences were seen very rarely across donors, but some public TCRs occurred in many.

As to this clone: Its specificity is not known.

The rearrangement joins TRBV4-1 to TRBJ2-2, with 9 bases that match TRBD2. The sample was PBMCs. The receptor was isolated from a man aged 40-55 years in good health and CMV-seronegative. CDR3 sequence (DNA): TGCGCCAGCAGCCAGATCGTAGTTAGCGGGGGCAGCGGGGAGCTGTTTTTT. It is translated as CASSQIVVSGGSGELFF.